A single sample gave rise to the 7 T cell receptor beta chains below, sequenced in a study of shared clonotypes between healthy human individuals. TCRdb's copy holds only in-frame clones and misses some; the assay was immunoSEQ multiplex PCR. Of 2 million or so clones in the sample, about 95% were seen once. Sequencing was done on a sample of naive CD4+ T cells sorted from blood. The sample's subset: CD45RA+ positively selected. These receptors were collected from a man aged 18 to 29 in good health.

The V and J genes are TRBV6-5 and TRBJ2-1, with D perhaps assigned TRBD1 or TRBD2 (5 bases each). The germline V gene has CDR1 MNHEY and CDR2 SVGAGI. The CDR3 contains 13 residues. Trimming removed 3 bases at V and 9 bases at J, with 12 bases between. The CDR3 is CASSYEGLGEQFF. The CDR3 nucleotides are TGTGCCAGCAGTTATGAGGGGTTGGGTGAGCAGTTCTTC.

The chain combines TRBV2 with TRBJ1-1; D unresolved. The length of the CDR3 is 13 residues. Germline CDR1 SNHLY, CDR2 FYNNEI. With 7 bases removed from V and 4 bases from J, the gap between germline ends came to 13 bases. The CDR3 DNA sequence: TGTGCCAGCAAGAAGGACGGTGGCACTGAAGCTTTCTTT. This sequence encodes CASKKDGGTEAFF.

The chain links TRBV4-3 to TRBJ2-5, with D unresolved. The germline V and J ends were trimmed by 0 bases and 6 bases, with 8 bases remaining between them. CDR1 and CDR2 (germline): LGHNA, YSLEER. The CDR3 loop spans 13 amino acids. The CDR3 spells CASSQEKGQTQYF. The CDR3 DNA follows: TGCGCCAGCAGCCAAGAAAAGGGTCAGACCCAGTACTTC.

In the case of this clone: Other DNA sequences from this sample encode an identical CDR3 as well. The chain couples TRBV5-1 to TRBJ2-2; D is uncertain. The CDR3 covers 13 residues. V gave up 3 bases and J gave up 5 bases, with 8 bases separating them. From germline, CDR1 is SGHRS and CDR2 YFSETQ. The DNA for the CDR3 is TGCGCCAGCAGCTCCGGTTATACCGGGGAGCTGTTTTTT. It yields the protein CASSSGYTGELFF.

The rearrangement joins TRBV9 to TRBJ2-3; D is perhaps TRBD1 (6 bases). V dropped 0 bases and J dropped 4 bases, with 15 bases sitting between them. CDR1 is SGDLS, CDR2 YYNGEE, per germline. The CDR3 has 16 amino acids. The CDR3 is CASSVGVGGGADTQYF. DNA of the CDR3: TGTGCCAGCAGCGTAGGAGTAGGTGGGGGCGCAGATACGCAGTATTTT.

The chain employs TRBV6-5 and TRBJ2-7, with D uncertain. This CDR3 contains 11 residues. Germline V gives CDR1 MNHEY, CDR2 SVGAGI. V was pared by 11 bases and J by 3 bases, with 11 bases between. As DNA, the CDR3 is TGTGCCGCAACGGACGGCTACGAGCAGTACTTC. Translation: CAATDGYEQYF.

This chain links TRBV5-1 with TRBJ2-1; tentatively, D is TRBD1 (6 bases). V shed 0 bases and J shed 7 bases, with 14 bases lying between them. CDR3 length equals 15 residues. Germline CDR1 reads SGHRS; CDR2 reads YFSETQ. CDR3 coding DNA: TGCGCCAGCAGCTTGGCCGAGGGGGTAGGGAATGAGCAGTTCTTC. Translated: CASSLAEGVGNEQFF.